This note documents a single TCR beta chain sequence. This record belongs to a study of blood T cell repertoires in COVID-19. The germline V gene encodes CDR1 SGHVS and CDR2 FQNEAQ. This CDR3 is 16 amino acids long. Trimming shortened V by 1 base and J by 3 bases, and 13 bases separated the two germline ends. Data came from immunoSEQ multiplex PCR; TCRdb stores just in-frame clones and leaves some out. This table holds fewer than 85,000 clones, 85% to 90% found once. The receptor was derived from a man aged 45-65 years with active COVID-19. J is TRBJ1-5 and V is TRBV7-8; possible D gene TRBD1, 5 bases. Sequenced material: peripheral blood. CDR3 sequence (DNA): TGTGCCAGCAGCTTAGTCCGGTTTGGGGCCAATCAGCCCCAGCATTTT. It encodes CASSLVRFGANQPQHF. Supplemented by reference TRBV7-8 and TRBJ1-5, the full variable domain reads GAGVSQSPRYKVAKRGQDVALRCDPISGHVSLFWYQQALGQGPEFLTYFQNEAQLDKSGLPSDRFFAERPEGSVSTLKIQRTQQEDSAVYLCASSLVRFGANQPQHFGDGTRLSIL.